The source of this TCR beta chain is a study of blood T cell repertoires in COVID-19. About the study: Sites in the United States, Italy and Spain provided acute and convalescent COVID-19 samples. From T cells, B-cell-depleted T cells, or PBMCs came the material, which was cDNA or gDNA.

Trimming removed 3 bases at V and 5 bases at J, with 7 bases between. This CDR3 comprises 11 residues. Germline values: CDR1 DFQATT, CDR2 SNEGSKA (reference sequence). In the original workflow: Amplification with reference gene primers provided the estimates of nucleated cell counts. This table comes from immunoSEQ multiplex PCR, and its TCRdb copy is limited to in-frame clones, with some not included. V and J calls and clone size come straight from that table; D and trimming were deduced from the DNA. The repertoire holds about 58,000 clones, with 89% as singletons. V gene TRBV20-1 combines with J gene TRBJ2-5; TRBD2 might be the D (5 bases). This clonotype was obtained from a woman aged 55-75 years with active COVID-19. Sequencing used peripheral blood. The CDR3, as DNA: TGCAGTGCTAGGAAGCGGGAGACCCAGTACTTC. Its translation: CSARKRETQYF.